These 29 T cell receptor beta chains originate from one sample sequenced in a study of OX40 agonist ivuxolimab in advanced cancers. Receptor amplification or capture employed the immunoSEQ multiplex PCR assay. In TCRdb, the immuneACCESS table is reduced to in-frame sequences with V and J assigned. These tables do not hold every clone; where another copy was compared, an unresolved V gene accounts for under half, and the others remain unexplained. Here the sample has about 110,000 clones; roughly nine tenths occur a single time. Clones ranked in the top ten supply 0.27% of the sample. This specimen was CD4+ or CD8+ T cells sorted from blood, taken in a trial of the OX40 agonist ivuxolimab. The receptors stem from an adult with an advanced solid tumor such as melanoma, head and neck, liver or kidney cancer.

The chain employs TRBV19 and TRBJ1-6, with 8 bases identical to TRBD1. CDR1 and CDR2 from the germline V gene are LNHDA and SQIVND (reference sequence). The CDR3 length is 14 residues. V trimming: 3 bases; J trimming: 8 bases; junction bases outside the gene matches: 3. CDR3 sequence: CASSIGTGDSPLHF. As DNA, the CDR3 is TGTGCCAGTAGTATCGGGACAGGAGATTCACCCCTCCACTTT.

The gene calls are TRBV9 and TRBJ2-3; 9 bases agree with TRBD2. J gave up 4 bases and V 0 bases, and 6 bases lay outside the gene matches. Germline V gene data show CDR1 as SGDLS and CDR2 as YYNGEE. This CDR3 is 16 amino acids long. The CDR3 spells CASSVGNSGSSDTQYF. In DNA form, the CDR3 reads TGTGCCAGCAGCGTAGGTAATAGCGGGAGCTCAGATACGCAGTATTTT. The whole variable domain, remainder taken from reference TRBV9 and TRBJ2-3, is DSGVTQTPKHLITATGQRVTLRCSPRSGDLSVYWYQQSLDQGLQFLIQYYNGEERAKGNILERFSAQQFPDLHSELNLSSLELGDSALYFCASSVGNSGSSDTQYFGPGTRLTVL.

Concerning this clone: The same CDR3 also results from other DNA sequences found in this sample. This sequence joins TRBV5-1 and TRBJ1-1; D is uncertain. From germline, CDR1 is SGHRS and CDR2 YFSETQ. V lost 1 base, J lost 3 bases, and 4 bases lay in between. CDR3 length equals 12 residues. The chain's CDR3 is CASSLRDTEAFF. The CDR3 bases are TGCGCCAGCAGCTTGAGGGACACTGAAGCTTTCTTT.

The chain recombines TRBV11-2 with TRBJ1-6; D not resolved. In germline, CDR1 is SGHAT, CDR2 FQNNGV. V lost 3 bases to trimming and J lost 10 bases, with 7 bases between them. The CDR3 runs 12 residues. This CDR3 is CASSFHGSPLHF. CDR3 DNA sequence: TGTGCCAGCAGCTTCCACGGCTCACCCCTCCACTTT.

This clone came up a few times. V gene TRBV10-3 combines with J gene TRBJ2-7; 10 bases agree with TRBD2. CDR1 and CDR2 from the germline V gene are ENHRY and SYGVKD. Trimming at V came to 2 bases and at J to 6 bases, leaving 13 bases not matched to a gene. This CDR3 region has 17 residues. The CDR3 sequence: CAISEPVGSSGRSEQYF. The CDR3 DNA reads TGTGCCATCAGTGAGCCTGTAGGGTCTAGCGGGAGAAGCGAGCAGTACTTC.

This clone was recorded a few times. This chain links TRBV5-1 with TRBJ2-1; D gene ambiguous. The germline gives CDR1 SGHRS, CDR2 YFSETQ. The CDR3 runs to 14 residues. The germline V and J ends were trimmed by 0 bases and 2 bases, with 6 bases remaining between them. CDR3 sequence: CASSLVPAYNEQFF. CDR3 bases: TGCGCCAGCAGCTTGGTGCCGGCCTACAATGAGCAGTTCTTC.

The CDR3 loop is CASRSGQGAHTIYF. DNA of the CDR3: TGTGCCAGCAGGTCGGGACAGGGGGCTCACACCATATATTTT. This chain joins TRBV6-6 and TRBJ1-3; TRBD1 matches 12 bases. This CDR3 spans 14 amino acids. Germline V gene lookup returns CDR1 MNHNY and CDR2 SVGAGI (reference sequence). The J segment lost 8 bases and the V segment lost 6 bases, leaving 5 bases of the junction unmatched.

The gene calls are TRBV9 and TRBJ2-7; 12 nucleotides agree with TRBD2. Trimming cost V 3 bases and J 9 bases; bases outside gene matches: 4. Germline V gene sequence: CDR1 SGDLS, CDR2 YYNGEE. This CDR3 is built from 13 residues. CDR3 loop: CASSGTSGDRQYF. The CDR3 DNA is TGTGCCAGCAGCGGGACTAGCGGGGATAGGCAGTACTTC.

This chain links TRBV5-1 with TRBJ2-2; 8 bases match TRBD2. The CDR3 totals 15 residues. V dropped 2 bases and J dropped 5; count of bases not matched to a gene: 5. CDR1 and CDR2 (germline): SGHRS, YFSETQ. CDR3 DNA sequence: TGCGCCAGCAGCTTACGGGGGGGCCGGACCGGGGAGCTGTTTTTT. Protein sequence: CASSLRGGRTGELFF. The full variable domain, completed using reference TRBV5-1 and TRBJ2-2, is KAGVTQTPRYLIKTRGQQVTLSCSPISGHRSVSWYQQTPGQGLQFLFEYFSETQRNKGNFPGRFSGRQFSNSRSEMNVSTLELGDSALYLCASSLRGGRTGELFFGEGSRLTVL.

The chain links TRBV4-3 to TRBJ2-7, with D possibly matching TRBD2 (6 bases). Germline CDR1 is LGHNA and CDR2 is YSLEER. V lost 0 bases and J lost 0, with 15 bases in between. The CDR3 length is 17 residues. DNA of the CDR3: TGCGCCAGCAGCCAAGAGCGGGGCGGCTGGAGCTCCTACGAGCAGTACTTC. Translated, it gives CASSQERGGWSSYEQYF.

CDR3 DNA sequence: TGTGCCATCACAGACAGCATGAACACTGAAGCTTTCTTT. It encodes CAITDSMNTEAFF. The V call is TRBV10-3, the J call TRBJ1-1; TRBD1 might be the D (5 bases). Deletions cut 7 bases from V and 0 bases from J, with 9 bases between. Germline-derived CDR1 and CDR2 are ENHRY and SYGVKD. CDR3 length: 13 amino acids.

V gene TRBV30 combines with J gene TRBJ1-4, with D tentatively TRBD1 (5 bases). The germline CDR1 and CDR2 sequences are GTSNPN and SVGIG (reference sequence). The CDR3 is made up of 14 amino acids. Deletions cut 1 base from V and 8 bases from J, with 14 bases between. CDR3 in DNA: TGTGCCTGGAGTGGGGGGGTTCTGAAGGAAAAACTGTTTTTT. It encodes CAWSGGVLKEKLFF.

This clone was counted once. The J gene is TRBJ2-2, the V gene TRBV5-1; D uncertain. Germline values: CDR1 SGHRS, CDR2 YFSETQ. Trimming left V 1 base short and J 2 bases short, with 9 bases between. This CDR3 comprises 15 residues. Here the CDR3 DNA reads TGCGCCAGCAGCTTGTATCCCGACAACACCGGGGAGCTGTTTTTT. This translates into CASSLYPDNTGELFF.

The gene calls are TRBV7-8 and TRBJ2-7; tentatively, D is TRBD2 (6 bases). V was pared by 4 bases and J by 2 bases, with 12 bases between. Germline V CDR1 and CDR2: SGHVS, FQNEAQ. The CDR3 covers 14 residues. CDR3 protein: CASSSGLPPYEQYF. In DNA, the CDR3 is TGTGCCAGCAGCTCGGGACTTCCCCCCTACGAGCAGTACTTC.

This sequence joins TRBV5-5 and TRBJ2-1; D is undetermined. V lost 9 bases and J lost 6, with 16 bases in between. The CDR3 runs 13 residues. Germline values: CDR1 SGHKS, CDR2 YYEKEE (reference sequence). CDR3 sequence (DNA): TGTGCCACCGTAGCTCCGGGTCGCAATGAGCAGTTCTTC. This encodes CATVAPGRNEQFF.

The chain recombines TRBV7-2 with TRBJ2-5, with D uncertain. This CDR3 spans 15 amino acids. Trimming pared 5 bases from V and 2 bases from J, leaving 15 bases between. Germline V CDR1 and CDR2: SGHTA, FQGNSA. The CDR3 nucleotides are TGTGCCAGCAGCCTTATGCCCGCAGCTCAAGAGACCCAGTACTTC. Amino acid sequence: CASSLMPAAQETQYF.

The V call is TRBV29-1, the J call TRBJ1-3, with D possibly being TRBD1 (5 bases). The germline gives CDR1 SQVTM, CDR2 ANQGSEA. The CDR3 sequence is 14 residues long. The V and J ends lost 4 bases and 0 bases respectively, with 10 bases between them. CDR3 sequence (DNA): TGCAGCGTTGCTTCCGACAGCTCTGGAAACACCATATATTTT. Its translation: CSVASDSSGNTIYF.

The rearrangement links TRBV19 to TRBJ2-1; a weak D match, TRBD1 (6 bases). Germline-derived CDR1 and CDR2 are LNHDA and SQIVND (reference sequence). V gave up 9 bases and J gave up 9 bases, with 15 bases separating them. CDR3 size: 12 residues. The CDR3 here is CASNTGPSEQFF. The CDR3 DNA follows: TGTGCCAGCAATACAGGGCCTTCTGAGCAGTTCTTC.

The CDR3 region has the DNA TGTGCCAGCAGGAAGACAGGGAATCAGCCCCAGCATTTT. Amino acid sequence: CASRKTGNQPQHF. This chain links TRBV6-6 with TRBJ1-5, with 7 bases aligning to TRBD1. The CDR3 has 13 residues. The junction had 3 bases not matched to a gene; V was cut back by 6 bases and J by 4 bases. CDR1 is MNHNY, CDR2 SVGAGI, per germline (reference sequence).

The chain is built from TRBV27 and TRBJ1-1, with D possibly being TRBD1 (5 bases). The CDR3 consists of 15 residues. Germline V gene lookup returns CDR1 MNHEY and CDR2 SMNVEV (reference sequence). V lost 4 bases and J 0 bases, leaving 12 bases between the germline ends. The CDR3 DNA reads as TGTGCCAGCAGTTCCGGGACGGCTATGAACACTGAAGCTTTCTTT. Translation gives CASSSGTAMNTEAFF.

The rearrangement links TRBV7-9 to TRBJ2-3, with D maybe TRBD1 (6 bases). CDR1 SEHNR and CDR2 FQNEAQ come from the germline V gene (reference sequence). The CDR3 length is 14 residues. With 3 bases removed from V and 6 bases from J, the gap between germline ends came to 13 bases. DNA for the CDR3: TGTGCCAGCAGCTTGGACAGCAGTTCCGATACGCAGTATTTT. Translation gives CASSLDSSSDTQYF. Drawing the rest from reference TRBV7-9 and TRBJ2-3, the complete variable domain is DTGVSQNPRHKITKRGQNVTFRCDPISEHNRLYWYRQTLGQGPEFLTYFQNEAQLEKSRLLSDRFSAERPKGSFSTLEIQRTEQGDSAMYLCASSLDSSSDTQYFGPGTRLTVL.

V usage is TRBV7-9 and J usage is TRBJ2-3; 14 nucleotides line up with TRBD2. Germline V gene lookup returns CDR1 SEHNR and CDR2 FQNEAQ (reference sequence). V lost 3 bases, J lost 6 bases, and 2 bases stayed unmatched. The CDR3 consists of 15 residues. CDR3 sequence reads: CASSLGLAGEDTQYF. DNA for the CDR3: TGTGCCAGCAGCTTGGGACTAGCGGGGGAGGATACGCAGTATTTT. The full variable domain, rest sourced from reference TRBV7-9 and TRBJ2-3, is DTGVSQNPRHKITKRGQNVTFRCDPISEHNRLYWYRQTLGQGPEFLTYFQNEAQLEKSRLLSDRFSAERPKGSFSTLEIQRTEQGDSAMYLCASSLGLAGEDTQYFGPGTRLTVL.

The chain uses TRBV5-1 and TRBJ2-2; no definite D call. CDR3 length: 15 residues. The V gene's germline CDR1 is SGHRS and CDR2 YFSETQ. Trimming stripped 3 bases from V and 5 bases from J, with 14 bases between. For the CDR3, the DNA is TGCGCCAGCAGCTCGACACCCCTCGGAACCGGGGAGCTGTTTTTT. This sequence encodes CASSSTPLGTGELFF.

The V and J genes are TRBV28 and TRBJ2-2; either TRBD1 or TRBD2 may fit D (5 bases each). This CDR3 is built from 14 residues. V gave up 5 bases and J gave up 6 bases, with 13 bases separating them. Germline assignment: CDR1 MDHEN and CDR2 SYDVKM. The CDR3 sequence is CASSPPRGSGELFF. In nucleotides, the CDR3 is TGTGCCAGCAGTCCTCCGAGGGGCTCCGGGGAGCTGTTTTTT.

This clone was seen once. The chain carries TRBV27 and TRBJ1-4, with D possibly being TRBD1 (6 bases). Germline V CDR1 and CDR2: MNHEY, SMNVEV (reference sequence). This CDR3 is built from 14 residues. Deletions cut 5 bases from V and 8 bases from J, with 15 bases between. The chain's CDR3 is CASSPGVSKEKLFF. CDR3 nucleotides: TGTGCCAGCAGTCCAGGGGTCTCAAAGGAAAAACTGTTTTTT.

This clone was observed a few times. The chain combines TRBV21-1 with TRBJ1-6. TRBV21-1 is tagged as a pseudogene. CDR3 size: 14 residues. CDR3 nucleotide sequence: TGTGCCAGCAGCAGGGAAACTGGGGGGTCACCCCTCCACTTT. Translated, it gives CASSRETGGSPLHF.

V and J are TRBV11-3 and TRBJ2-7; D tentatively fits TRBD1 or TRBD2 (5 bases each). With 5 bases removed from V and 3 bases from J, the gap between germline ends came to 17 bases. Germline values: CDR1 SGHNT, CDR2 YENEEA. The CDR3 has 15 residues. The CDR3 DNA is TGTGCCAGCAGCAAGGAATCGGGACCGAACTACGAGCAGTACTTC. Translated, it gives CASSKESGPNYEQYF. Full variable domain (remainder filled in from reference TRBV11-3 and TRBJ2-7): EAGVVQSPRYKIIEKKQPVAFWCNPISGHNTLYWYLQNLGQGPELLIRYENEEAVDDSQLPKDRFSAERLKGVDSTLKIQPAELGDSAVYLCASSKESGPNYEQYFGPGTRLTVT.

The rearrangement links TRBV11-3 to TRBJ2-1; TRBD2 might be the D (6 bases). This CDR3 spans 15 amino acids. Germline-derived CDR1 and CDR2 are SGHNT and YENEEA. V dropped 0 bases and J dropped 3 bases, with 9 bases sitting between them. As DNA, the CDR3 is TGTGCCAGCAGCTTAGATTCGACTAGCTACAATGAGCAGTTCTTC. It translates to CASSLDSTSYNEQFF. The complete variable domain, with remaining parts taken from reference TRBV11-3 and TRBJ2-1, reads EAGVVQSPRYKIIEKKQPVAFWCNPISGHNTLYWYLQNLGQGPELLIRYENEEAVDDSQLPKDRFSAERLKGVDSTLKIQPAELGDSAVYLCASSLDSTSYNEQFFGPGTRLTVL.

In its sample, this clone was seen once. The chain uses TRBV4-3 and TRBJ2-1; D is perhaps TRBD1 or TRBD2 (5 bases each). The CDR3 has 15 amino acids. The ends were cut back, 3 bases at V and 9 bases at J, with 18 bases in the middle. Germline V gives CDR1 LGHNA, CDR2 YSLEER. CDR3 sequence: CASSQAGTGQAEQFF. The CDR3 coding sequence is TGCGCCAGCAGCCAGGCCGGGACCGGCCAGGCTGAGCAGTTCTTC.